This T cell receptor (beta chain) was retrieved from a study of blood T cell repertoires in COVID-19. Background on the study: Donors in the United States, Italy and Spain gave samples during acute or convalescent COVID-19. Sources were T cells, B-cell-depleted T cells, or PBMCs; the material itself was cDNA or gDNA.

As processed by the authors: Counts of nucleated cells, estimated from reference gene primer amplification, were obtained. Libraries were prepared by immunoSEQ multiplex PCR; TCRdb keeps only in-frame clonotypes and omits some of them. The V and J calls and clone size come from that table; D and trimming were worked out from the DNA. The table includes some 150,000 clones, 75% to 80% detected once. Germline CDR1 is KGHSH and CDR2 is LQKENI. The CDR3 extends over 16 amino acids. V lost 0 bases, J lost 5 bases, and 15 bases lay in between. The chain combines TRBV18 with TRBJ2-3, with D perhaps TRBD2 (6 bases). The specimen sequenced was peripheral blood. This receptor was taken from a man aged 80 or over with acute or convalescent COVID-19. CDR3 sequence: CASSPPGGWSGDTQYF. For the CDR3, the DNA is TGTGCCAGCTCACCACCGGGGGGTTGGTCGGGAGATACGCAGTATTTT.